The 22 T cell receptor beta chains presented below share a single source sample, sequenced in a study of OX40 agonist ivuxolimab in advanced cancers. The repertoire was sequenced with immunoSEQ multiplex PCR; TCRdb's copy has only in-frame clones and lacks some. The sample has about 78,000 clones; about 90% are singletons. The sample was CD4+ or CD8+ T cells sorted from blood, taken in a trial of the OX40 agonist ivuxolimab. The receptors were sampled from an adult with an advanced solid tumor such as melanoma, head and neck, liver or kidney cancer.

The gene calls are TRBV5-4 and TRBJ2-7; TRBD1 agrees at 7 bases. CDR1 is SGHNT and CDR2 is YYREEE in the germline V gene (reference sequence). With 4 bases clipped from V and 6 bases from J, the junction kept 4 bases outside the gene matches. The CDR3 has 12 amino acids. The CDR3 coding sequence is TGTGCCAGCAGCATAGACAGGGTCGAGCAGTACTTC. Amino acids: CASSIDRVEQYF. The full variable domain, completed using reference TRBV5-4 and TRBJ2-7, is ETGVTQSPTHLIKTRGQQVTLRCSSQSGHNTVSWYQQALGQGPQFIFQYYREEENGRGNFPPRFSGLQFPNYSSELNVNALELDDSALYLCASSIDRVEQYFGPGTRLTVT.

The gene calls are TRBV6-4 and TRBJ2-1; 7 nucleotides match TRBD2. Germline loops: CDR1 MRHNA, CDR2 SNTAGT. The CDR3 loop spans 14 amino acids. Unmatched junction bases numbered 5, after V lost 9 bases and J lost 0 bases. This CDR3 is CARVCGGSYNEQFF. Written as DNA, the CDR3 is TGTGCCAGAGTCTGCGGGGGCTCCTACAATGAGCAGTTCTTC.

The rearrangement uses TRBV27 and TRBJ1-4, with TRBD1 identical over 8 bases. The CDR3 loop spans 14 amino acids. From germline, CDR1 is MNHEY and CDR2 SMNVEV (reference sequence). V lost 4 bases to trimming and J lost 6 bases; unmatched junction nucleotides: 4. The CDR3 loop reads CASSSGGADEKLFF. CDR3 nucleotide sequence: TGTGCCAGCAGTTCAGGGGGCGCGGATGAAAAACTGTTTTTT.

The chain employs TRBV11-2 and TRBJ2-1, with unresolved D. CDR1 and CDR2 (germline): SGHAT, FQNNGV. Trimming took 3 bases from V and 3 from J, leaving 6 bases between them. The CDR3 is made up of 13 amino acids. Here the CDR3 DNA reads TGTGCCAGCAGCTTCTCTGACTACAATGAGCAGTTCTTC. Its protein product is CASSFSDYNEQFF.

The chain couples TRBV6-6 to TRBJ2-3, with D perhaps TRBD2 (6 bases). The CDR3 sequence is 15 residues long. Trimming took 7 bases from V and 1 from J, leaving 15 bases between them. CDR1 and CDR2 (germline): MNHNY, SVGAGI (reference sequence). The CDR3, as DNA: TGTGCCAGCATCCGGACGGGACTTCGCACAGATACGCAGTATTTT. It encodes CASIRTGLRTDTQYF.

The V call is TRBV30, the J call TRBJ2-2; D not certain. Germline V CDR1 and CDR2: GTSNPN, SVGIG (reference sequence). V lost 2 bases and J lost 13, with 14 bases in between. This CDR3 has 12 amino acids. This CDR3 is CAWSKQLSPLFF. The CDR3 nucleotides are TGTGCCTGGAGTAAACAACTAAGTCCGCTGTTTTTT.

This sequence joins TRBV30 and TRBJ1-2; 7 nucleotides match TRBD1. The CDR3 length is 15 residues. V was clipped by 6 bases and J by 8 bases; unmatched bases: 18. Per the germline V gene, CDR1 is GTSNPN and CDR2 is SVGIG (reference sequence). In DNA form, the CDR3 reads TGTGCCTGTAACCTTCAGGGGGACGGGGGTAAGGGCTACACCTTC. It is translated as CACNLQGDGGKGYTF.

V is TRBV7-2 and J is TRBJ1-2; D unclear. Germline CDR1 is SGHTA and CDR2 is FQGNSA. V lost 5 bases to trimming and J lost 1 base, with 8 bases between them. The CDR3 has 13 residues. The CDR3 bases are TGTGCCAGCAGCCCGAGAAATAACTATGGCTACACCTTC. Translated, it gives CASSPRNNYGYTF.

The chain carries TRBV4-1 and TRBJ1-1; TRBD1 agrees at 8 bases. Germline V gives CDR1 MGHRA, CDR2 YSYEKL. The CDR3 consists of 18 residues. Unmatched junction bases numbered 10, after V lost 1 base and J lost 0 bases. This CDR3 is CASSQVAGGFRVNTEAFF. In DNA, the CDR3 is TGCGCCAGCAGCCAAGTGGCAGGGGGCTTTAGGGTGAACACTGAAGCTTTCTTT.

V gene TRBV7-6 combines with J gene TRBJ1-5, with D perhaps TRBD1 (5 bases). CDR1 is SGHVS and CDR2 is FNYEAQ in the germline V gene. There are 18 residues in the CDR3. Trimming cost V 5 bases and J 7 bases, with 27 bases left between them. DNA of the CDR3: TGTGCCAGCAGCACGCGGACCGGCCAGGGCGGAAATAACCAGCCCCAGCATTTT. Protein: CASSTRTGQGGNNQPQHF.

This rearrangement joins TRBV5-1 to TRBJ1-2; 9 bases are a match to TRBD1. The CDR3 extends over 17 amino acids. The V gene end was trimmed by 4 bases and the J gene end by 4 bases; junction bases not matched to a gene: 14. CDR1 SGHRS and CDR2 YFSETQ come from the germline V gene. CDR3 residues: CASSPLGRDRVSYGYTF. Written as DNA, the CDR3 is TGCGCCAGCAGCCCTTTGGGCCGGGACAGGGTGAGCTATGGCTACACCTTC.

The CDR3 region is CASGVGGTQYF. The CDR3 DNA reads TGCGCCAGCGGGGTTGGAGGTACGCAGTATTTT. This rearrangement joins TRBV10-1 to TRBJ2-3, with D maybe TRBD2 (5 bases). With 8 bases removed from V and 8 bases from J, the gap between germline ends came to 11 bases. Germline lookup yields CDR1 WNHNN and CDR2 SYGVQD (reference sequence). The CDR3 contains 11 residues.

The genes are TRBV7-9 and TRBJ2-2, with TRBD2 identical over 9 bases. The CDR3 is 17 amino acids. Germline loops: CDR1 SEHNR, CDR2 FQNEAQ (reference sequence). V lost 11 bases to trimming and J lost 4 bases; unmatched junction nucleotides: 17. Here the CDR3 DNA reads TGTGCCGCACGGACCGGGACTAGCCCCGAGGGCACCGGGGAGCTGTTTTTT. Its protein product is CAARTGTSPEGTGELFF.

V gene TRBV30 combines with J gene TRBJ2-5; TRBD1 matches 7 bases. CDR1 GTSNPN and CDR2 SVGIG come from the germline V gene (reference sequence). V lost 0 bases to trimming and J lost 4 bases; unmatched junction nucleotides: 8. The CDR3 has 15 amino acids. Here the CDR3 DNA reads TGTGCCTGGAGTGTAGGGGTAGGGGGCGGAGAGACCCAGTACTTC. Protein: CAWSVGVGGGETQYF.

V usage is TRBV14 and J usage is TRBJ1-2, with TRBD1 matching 8 bases. The ends lost 4 bases at V and 5 bases at J; junction bases unmatched: 9. Germline-derived CDR1 and CDR2 are SGHDN and FVKESK. The CDR3 loop spans 15 amino acids. The CDR3, as DNA: TGTGCCAGCAGCCCAGGGACAGGAGGGGTATATGGCTACACCTTC. Residues: CASSPGTGGVYGYTF.

The chain recombines TRBV28 with TRBJ2-3; D unresolved. CDR3 length: 12 amino acids. Between the trimmed V and J ends, which lost 6 bases and 8 bases, there was a span of 12 bases. In germline, CDR1 is MDHEN, CDR2 SYDVKM. The chain's CDR3 is CASRDELGTQYF. The CDR3 nucleotides are TGTGCCAGCAGGGACGAGCTGGGTACGCAGTATTTT.

The chain combines TRBV11-2 with TRBJ1-6; 11 bases agree with TRBD1. CDR1 and CDR2 from the germline V gene are SGHAT and FQNNGV. J lost 4 bases, V lost 5 bases, and 7 bases had no gene match. This CDR3 has 17 amino acids. The CDR3 protein is CASSPRTGGFYNSPLHF. The CDR3 coding sequence is TGTGCCAGCAGCCCAAGGACAGGGGGCTTTTATAATTCACCCCTCCACTTT.

J is TRBJ2-7 and V is TRBV7-2, with D perhaps TRBD1 (6 bases). The CDR3 spans 15 residues. V was trimmed by 1 base and J by 0 bases, leaving 10 bases between them. CDR1 is SGHTA, CDR2 FQGNSA, per germline. The CDR3 nucleotides are TGTGCCAGCAGCTTAGGAGGGGACAACTCCTACGAGCAGTACTTC. Residues: CASSLGGDNSYEQYF.

The chain has TRBV6-6 and TRBJ2-5; D is possibly TRBD1 or TRBD2 (6 bases each). Per germline, CDR1 MNHNY and CDR2 SVGAGI (reference sequence). This CDR3 contains 14 residues. Trimming cost V 2 bases and J 5 bases, with 12 bases left between them. The chain's CDR3 is CASSYPGAGETQYF. The DNA for the CDR3 is TGTGCCAGCAGTTACCCGGGGGCCGGGGAGACCCAGTACTTC.

The rearrangement uses TRBV12-5 and TRBJ2-7, with D maybe TRBD1 (5 bases). The CDR3 contains 14 residues. V shed 5 bases and J shed 6 bases, with 17 bases lying between them. The germline V gene has CDR1 LGHNT and CDR2 FRNRAP. This chain's CDR3 is CASGLGHFPGEQYF. The CDR3 nucleotides read TGTGCTAGTGGTCTCGGACACTTCCCTGGCGAGCAGTACTTC.

This CDR3 reads CASSIVGGSRPRRDNEQFF. For the CDR3, the DNA is TGTGCCAGTAGTATAGTGGGGGGTTCGCGACCTAGACGCGACAATGAGCAGTTCTTC. The chain links TRBV19 to TRBJ2-1; D might be TRBD2 (6 bases). The CDR3 consists of 19 residues. Germline-derived CDR1 and CDR2 are LNHDA and SQIVND (reference sequence). Trimming took off 1 base at V and 5 bases at J, with 24 bases between the two ends.

V and J are TRBV28 and TRBJ2-7; D not certain. The V end was cut by 5 bases, the J end by 2 bases, with 16 bases between. The CDR3 spans 15 residues. The germline gives CDR1 MDHEN, CDR2 SYDVKM. CDR3 in DNA: TGTGCCAGCAGTCAGGCCACATACGTCGCCTACGAGCAGTACTTC. As protein: CASSQATYVAYEQYF.